The sequence of this TCR beta chain was determined in a study of CD8+CD57+ T cells in acquired aplastic anemia. As for the study in general: On average, sorted CD4+ and CD8+ cells gave roughly 3 ug of DNA.

Using genomic DNA as the template, TCR beta VDJ and CDR3 profiling was carried out. TCRdb re-called the reads with MiXCR, one entry per CDR3 protein. The sample records about 120,000 distinct CDR3 sequences, 58% being singletons. V was pared by 0 bases and J by 7 bases, with 12 bases between. The CDR3 covers 14 residues. CDR1 MNHEY and CDR2 SVGAGI come from the germline V gene. CD8+CD57+ cell expansion had been shown by flow cytometry in patients chosen for sequencing. All participating patients were living with severe acquired aplastic anemia. The sequence was collected from a human donor with aplastic anemia. Sequenced material: sorted CD4+, CD8+, or CD8+CD57+ T cells (not recorded which) from PBMCs. The gene calls are TRBV6-5 and TRBJ1-2; perhaps TRBD1 as D (5 bases). The DNA of the CDR3 is TGTGCCAGCAGTTACTCGACAAGGGGTGGTGGCTACACCTTC. This codes for CASSYSTRGGGYTF.